This is a list of T cell receptor beta chains from one sample in a study of identical twins. MiXCR, applied by TCRdb to the 5' RACE reads, yields one record per CDR3 protein. In the table there are some 500,000 distinct CDR3 sequences, less than 25% of which are singletons. In addition, the sample was reused for a study of T cells expressing NK-cell markers.

Sequenced sample: CD4+ T cells sorted from blood. Receptors originate from a woman aged 18-29 years in good health. The CDR3 runs from the conserved cysteine through the conserved F or W. A D gene is named only where the DNA matches it firmly. Clone size is stated in some rows and not others, as once, few, many or a class when expanded.

NA | TRBJ1-4 | TRBV5-5 | TRBD1 | CASSLHYDRASEKLFF | TGTGCCAGCAGCTTGCATTACGACAGGGCCAGCGAAAAACTGTTTTTT
NA | TRBJ2-1 | TRBV20-1 | TRBD2 | CSARDFLGLAGYNEQFF | TGCAGTGCTAGAGACTTTCTAGGACTAGCGGGGTACAATGAGCAGTTCTTC
few | TRBJ2-1 | TRBV7-7 | NA | CASSLGPGGSYNEQFF | TGTGCTAGCAGCTTAGGGCCGGGCGGCTCCTACAATGAGCAGTTCTTC
NA | TRBJ1-2 | TRBV15 | NA | CATSSGGSGFGYTF | TGTGCCACCAGCAGCGGAGGGTCCGGATTTGGCTACACCTTC
NA | TRBJ2-7 | TRBV29-1 | NA | CSVHNSVEQYF | TGCAGCGTTCATAACTCGGTCGAGCAGTACTTC
few | TRBJ2-1 | TRBV7-9 | NA | CASSLAGRWDEQFF | TGTGCCAGCAGCTTAGCTGGTCGGTGGGATGAGCAGTTCTTC
few | TRBJ1-1 | TRBV7-6 | NA | CASSLIPSNTEAFF | TGTGCCAGCAGCTTAATCCCATCGAACACTGAAGCTTTCTTT
few | TRBJ1-5 | TRBV12-3/TRBV12-4 | TRBD1 | CASRRTGYSNQPQHF | TGTGCCAGCAGGCGGACAGGGTATAGCAATCAGCCCCAGCATTTT
NA | TRBJ2-7 | TRBV29-1 | NA | CSVELDFPFEQYF | TGCAGCGTTGAACTAGATTTCCCCTTCGAGCAGTACTTC
many | TRBJ2-5 | TRBV5-5 | NA | CASSLAYWTSQETQYF | TGTGCCAGCAGCTTGGCGTACTGGACGAGCCAAGAGACCCAGTACTTC
NA | TRBJ2-3 | TRBV12-3/TRBV12-4 | TRBD2 | CASRGRSSGSTDTQYF | TGTGCCAGCAGGGGCCGGTCTAGCGGCAGCACAGATACGCAGTATTTT
few | TRBJ1-1 | TRBV7-8 | NA | CASSLAGALEAFF | TGTGCCAGCAGCTTAGCCGGGGCCCTTGAAGCTTTCTTT
NA | TRBJ2-1 | TRBV3-1 | TRBD2 | CASSQTPGGYNEQFF | TGTGCCAGCAGCCAAACGCCGGGGGGCTACAATGAGCAGTTCTTC
few | TRBJ2-5 | TRBV20-1 | NA | CSAMEPEETQYF | TGCAGTGCTATGGAACCCGAGGAGACCCAGTACTTC